Detailed here is one TCR beta chain. The data were obtained in a study of blood T cell repertoires in COVID-19. CDR3 length: 15 amino acids. Looked up from germline, CDR1 is SGHVS and CDR2 is FNYEAQ. V lost 0 bases to trimming and J lost 2 bases; unmatched junction nucleotides: 3. Using immunoSEQ multiplex PCR, the repertoire was profiled, and TCRdb retains in-frame clones only, with some absent. The top ten hold around 37% of the sample, which has about 130,000 clones, approximately 81% seen once. This clonotype originated in a man in his forties with active or convalescent COVID-19. Material: peripheral blood. The chain couples TRBV7-6 to TRBJ1-2, with 7 positions matching TRBD1. Written as DNA, the CDR3 is TGTGCCAGCAGCTTAGCGGAGGGGGCGAACTATGGCTACACCTTC. This gives the protein CASSLAEGANYGYTF.